The 28 T cell receptor beta chains below were found in one sample sequenced in a study of pediatric ulcerative colitis. Clones were read by immunoSEQ multiplex PCR, and TCRdb kept only the in-frame ones, dropping some. Of about 32,000 clones listed, roughly 82% are singletons. The source material was blood. The receptors originated from a boy aged 5 to 17 with severe ulcerative colitis.

This clone appeared once. The genes are TRBV11-2 and TRBJ1-1; D gene ambiguous. The CDR3 spans 15 residues. Germline CDR1 is SGHAT and CDR2 is FQNNGV. The V and J ends lost 5 bases and 5 bases respectively, with 18 bases between them. In DNA form, the CDR3 reads TGTGCCAGCAGCCCCACCCCCCGGACGGGGACTGAAGCTTTCTTT. The encoded protein is CASSPTPRTGTEAFF. Variable domain in full (rest from reference TRBV11-2 and TRBJ1-1): EAGVAQSPRYKIIEKRQSVAFWCNPISGHATLYWYQQILGQGPKLLIQFQNNGVVDDSQLPKDRFSAERLKGVDSTLKIQPAKLEDSAVYLCASSPTPRTGTEAFFGQGTRLTVV.

This chain joins TRBV6-5 and TRBJ1-2; D is uncertain. The germline gives CDR1 MNHEY, CDR2 SVGAGI. The CDR3 covers 16 residues. Trimming removed 0 bases from V and 2 bases from J, with 13 bases in between. CDR3 residues: CASSYSSRGFNYGYTF. The CDR3 DNA reads as TGTGCCAGCAGTTACTCGAGTAGAGGGTTCAACTATGGCTACACCTTC.

This clone is a singleton in its sample. The V call is TRBV14, the J call TRBJ1-4; TRBD1 matches 7 bases. CDR3 length equals 17 residues. Trimming removed 5 bases from V and 1 base from J; junction bases left unmatched: 10. Per germline, CDR1 SGHDN and CDR2 FVKESK. CDR3 loop: CASSRGGGGETNEKLFF. The CDR3, as DNA: TGTGCCAGCAGCAGGGGAGGGGGCGGAGAAACTAATGAAAAACTGTTTTTT.

The J gene is TRBJ2-1, the V gene TRBV25-1; 15 nucleotides align to TRBD2. CDR1 MGHDK and CDR2 SYGVNS come from the germline V gene. The V segment lost 3 bases and the J segment 4 bases; nucleotides outside the gene matches: 7. The length of the CDR3 is 18 residues. CDR3 region: CASSDQGLAGGTYNEQFF. The CDR3 DNA reads TGTGCCAGCAGTGATCAGGGACTAGCGGGGGGAACGTACAATGAGCAGTTCTTC.

V is TRBV7-9 and J is TRBJ1-5; the D is unclear. Looked up from germline, CDR1 is SEHNR and CDR2 is FQNEAQ (reference sequence). V gave up 1 base and J gave up 11 bases, with 9 bases separating them. CDR3 size: 12 residues. The CDR3 is CASSLGTMSQHF. The CDR3 DNA reads TGTGCCAGCAGCTTAGGAACCATGTCCCAGCATTTT.

This clone has only one observation. The chain couples TRBV20-1 to TRBJ1-1; no firm D call. CDR1 is DFQATT, CDR2 SNEGSKA, per germline (reference sequence). V lost 3 bases and J 5 bases, leaving 7 bases between the germline ends. There are 11 residues in the CDR3. Written as DNA, the CDR3 is TGCAGTGCTAGTAAGCTGACTGAAGCTTTCTTT. It encodes CSASKLTEAFF.

There are a few counts of this clone. CDR3: CASSQERSGGMGTQYF. The CDR3 DNA follows: TGCGCCAGCAGCCAAGAACGGTCCGGGGGGATGGGTACGCAGTATTTT. This chain links TRBV4-3 with TRBJ2-3, with 7 nucleotides matching TRBD2. The junction had 11 bases not matched to a gene; V was cut back by 0 bases and J by 8 bases. Germline V CDR1 and CDR2: LGHNA, YSLEER. The CDR3 length is 16 residues.

The chain employs TRBV9 and TRBJ2-2; D may be TRBD2 (6 bases). Between the trimmed V and J ends, which lost 4 bases and 0 bases, there was a span of 16 bases. Germline lookup yields CDR1 SGDLS and CDR2 YYNGEE. The CDR3 loop spans 17 amino acids. For the CDR3, the DNA is TGTGCCAGCAGCCCTACGGCCGGGGGAGCGAACACCGGGGAGCTGTTTTTT. It is translated as CASSPTAGGANTGELFF. The complete variable domain, with remaining parts taken from reference TRBV9 and TRBJ2-2, reads DSGVTQTPKHLITATGQRVTLRCSPRSGDLSVYWYQQSLDQGLQFLIQYYNGEERAKGNILERFSAQQFPDLHSELNLSSLELGDSALYFCASSPTAGGANTGELFFGEGSRLTVL.

The rearrangement links TRBV7-8 to TRBJ2-5, with D possibly matching TRBD2 (6 bases). This CDR3 has 12 residues. V lost 6 bases and J lost 10, with 15 bases in between. Germline V gene lookup returns CDR1 SGHVS and CDR2 FQNEAQ. Here the CDR3 reads CASSGTEVGQYF. The CDR3 DNA reads as TGTGCCAGCAGTGGGACTGAGGTCGGCCAGTACTTC.

This chain joins TRBV25-1 and TRBJ2-7, with a weak D call TRBD1 (8 bases). V was cut by 5 bases and J by 7 bases, with 21 bases left in between. The germline CDR1 and CDR2 sequences are MGHDK and SYGVNS. This CDR3 region has 15 residues. In DNA form, the CDR3 reads TGTGCCAGCAGTCCCAACAGGGGGGGGGCGTCGGAGCAGTACTTC. Translated, it gives CASSPNRGGASEQYF.

The chain combines TRBV5-8 with TRBJ1-5, with no clear D. This CDR3 region has 18 residues. Germline V gene lookup returns CDR1 SGHTS and CDR2 YDEGEE. V was shortened by 4 bases and J by 3 bases, with 23 bases between the two germline ends. CDR3 sequence: CASSQRAEYSDFNQPQHF. The CDR3 DNA follows: TGTGCCAGCAGCCAGCGAGCCGAATACAGTGATTTCAATCAGCCCCAGCATTTT.

This chain links TRBV5-1 with TRBJ1-1, with 8 positions matching TRBD1. The CDR3 spans 14 residues. Unmatched junction bases numbered 6, after V lost 1 base and J lost 7 bases. Looked up from germline, CDR1 is SGHRS and CDR2 is YFSETQ. This chain's CDR3 is CASSLLSGGGEAFF. The CDR3 DNA sequence: TGCGCCAGCAGCTTGTTGTCAGGGGGCGGTGAAGCTTTCTTT.

The DNA of the CDR3 is TGCGCCAGCAGCTCACCTGGCAGCGGTTCCTACAATGAGCAGTTCTTC. This sequence encodes CASSSPGSGSYNEQFF. The chain recombines TRBV5-1 with TRBJ2-1; tentatively, D is TRBD2 (5 bases). V was shortened by 3 bases and J by 1 base, with 14 bases between the two germline ends. This CDR3 comprises 16 residues. Germline loops: CDR1 SGHRS, CDR2 YFSETQ.

The chain carries TRBV7-2 and TRBJ2-1; D possibly corresponds to TRBD1 (6 bases). Trimming removed 3 bases at V and 10 bases at J, with 22 bases between. The CDR3 covers 16 residues. CDR1 and CDR2 from the germline V gene are SGHTA and FQGNSA. CDR3: CASSFPGTHTYLEQFF. CDR3 nucleotide sequence: TGTGCCAGCAGCTTCCCCGGGACACATACCTATCTGGAGCAGTTCTTC.

This sequence joins TRBV2 and TRBJ1-1; possible D gene TRBD1, 6 bases. This CDR3 has 14 residues. The germline V and J ends were trimmed by 6 bases and 0 bases, with 11 bases remaining between them. Germline V gene data show CDR1 as SNHLY and CDR2 as FYNNEI. The CDR3 loop reads CASSRTDLNTEAFF. The CDR3 DNA follows: TGTGCCAGCAGCCGGACAGACTTGAACACTGAAGCTTTCTTT. The full variable domain, completed using reference TRBV2 and TRBJ1-1, is EPEVTQTPSHQVTQMGQEVILRCVPISNHLYFYWYRQILGQKVEFLVSFYNNEISEKSEIFDDQFSVERPDGSNFTLKIRSTKLEDSAMYFCASSRTDLNTEAFFGQGTRLTVV.

The CDR3 sequence is CASSPLAAPWYEQYF. The CDR3, as DNA: TGTGCCAGCAGTCCCCTAGCGGCTCCCTGGTACGAGCAGTACTTC. The chain recombines TRBV28 with TRBJ2-7; 7 bases are a match to TRBD2. Looked up from germline, CDR1 is MDHEN and CDR2 is SYDVKM. V gave up 5 bases and J gave up 4 bases; unmatched junction bases: 11. The CDR3 totals 15 residues.

Of note for this clone: Other DNA sequences in the same sample also yield this CDR3. The chain uses TRBV7-9 and TRBJ2-1, with unresolved D. Germline values: CDR1 SEHNR, CDR2 FQNEAQ (reference sequence). CDR3 length equals 12 residues. V dropped 3 bases and J dropped 3 bases, with 3 bases sitting between them. CDR3 coding DNA: TGTGCCAGCAGCTTGGGCTACAATGAGCAGTTCTTC. It encodes CASSLGYNEQFF.

The V gene is TRBV2, the J gene TRBJ2-3, with 11 nucleotides matching TRBD1. Per germline, CDR1 SNHLY and CDR2 FYNNEI. The CDR3 has 14 residues. Losses at the gene ends were 5 bases for V and 3 bases for J; bases not matched to a gene: 1. CDR3 loop: CASSRDRGTDTQYF. CDR3 DNA sequence: TGTGCCAGCAGTCGGGACAGGGGGACAGATACGCAGTATTTT.

The chain employs TRBV10-3 and TRBJ2-6; D unresolved. Trimming stripped 9 bases from V and 2 bases from J, with 5 bases between. Germline V gives CDR1 ENHRY, CDR2 SYGVKD. The CDR3 contains 12 residues. The CDR3, as DNA: TGTGCCATAGAAGCTGGGGCCAACGTCCTGACTTTC. Translation: CAIEAGANVLTF.

In its sample, this clone was seen once. The chain combines TRBV6-5 with TRBJ1-1; 8 bases fit TRBD1. This CDR3 region has 14 residues. The germline V gene has CDR1 MNHEY and CDR2 SVGAGI. Unmatched junction bases numbered 6, after V lost 6 bases and J lost 3 bases. This CDR3 is CASSPRGPYTEAFF. For the CDR3, the DNA is TGTGCCAGCAGCCCCAGGGGGCCGTACACTGAAGCTTTCTTT.

V gene TRBV2 combines with J gene TRBJ2-5; 9 bases match TRBD1. The ends lost 6 bases at V and 5 bases at J; junction bases unmatched: 10. Germline loops: CDR1 SNHLY, CDR2 FYNNEI. The CDR3 is 15 residues long. DNA of the CDR3: TGTGCCAGCAGCCCGGGACAGGGTATCTTCGAGACCCAGTACTTC. It translates to CASSPGQGIFETQYF.

This clone occurred a few times. The rearrangement joins TRBV30 to TRBJ1-1, with no clear D. The germline CDR1 and CDR2 sequences are GTSNPN and SVGIG (reference sequence). V was trimmed by 3 bases and J by 1 base, leaving 15 bases between them. The CDR3 length is 15 residues. CDR3 coding DNA: TGTGCCTGGAGGATTTACGGACGGCCGAACACTGAAGCTTTCTTT. Translated: CAWRIYGRPNTEAFF.

This clone appeared a single time. CDR3 DNA sequence: TGTGCCTGGAGTAGGGGGGAGAGCAATCAGCCCCAGCATTTT. The encoded protein is CAWSRGESNQPQHF. The chain uses TRBV30 and TRBJ1-5, with a tentative D call TRBD1 (6 bases). Germline values: CDR1 GTSNPN, CDR2 SVGIG (reference sequence). V lost 2 bases to trimming and J lost 1 base, with 9 bases between them. The CDR3 is made up of 14 amino acids. Looking up the rest from reference TRBV30 and TRBJ1-5 gives the full variable domain: SQTIHQWPATLVQPVGSPLSLECTVEGTSNPNLYWYRQAAGRGLQLLFYSVGIGQISSEVPQNLSASRPQDRQFILSSKKLLLSDSGFYLCAWSRGESNQPQHFGDGTRLSIL.

The chain recombines TRBV19 with TRBJ2-5; possible D gene TRBD1, 5 bases. Germline lookup yields CDR1 LNHDA and CDR2 SQIVND (reference sequence). V was pared by 3 bases and J by 5 bases, with 22 bases between. The CDR3 length is 17 residues. As DNA, the CDR3 is TGTGCCAGTAGTATGGAGCAGGGTGGTCTTCTGCGGGAGACCCAGTACTTC. It yields the protein CASSMEQGGLLRETQYF.

CDR3 protein: CASSLGGANTEAFF. In nucleotides, the CDR3 is TGTGCCAGCAGCTTAGGTGGGGCGAACACTGAAGCTTTCTTT. The chain has TRBV7-9 and TRBJ1-1, with D possibly being TRBD1 (5 bases). Germline values: CDR1 SEHNR, CDR2 FQNEAQ (reference sequence). Trimming stripped 1 base from V and 1 base from J, with 7 bases between. This CDR3 is 14 amino acids long.

V and J are TRBV6-6 and TRBJ1-2; TRBD1 matches 7 bases. CDR3 length: 15 residues. The germline gives CDR1 MNHNY, CDR2 SVGAGI (reference sequence). The V and J ends lost 2 bases and 4 bases, in that order; junction bases with no gene match: 7. CDR3 sequence reads: CASSYTLDRFYGYTF. The CDR3 nucleotides read TGTGCCAGCAGTTACACCTTGGACAGGTTCTATGGCTACACCTTC.

CDR3 nucleotides: TGTGCCAGCTCCCCGGACAGGGGAGAGACCCAGTACTTC. Protein product: CASSPDRGETQYF. This chain links TRBV18 with TRBJ2-5; TRBD1 agrees at 9 bases. Unmatched junction bases numbered 3, after V lost 6 bases and J lost 4 bases. The CDR3 spans 13 residues. CDR1 KGHSH and CDR2 LQKENI come from the germline V gene.

This chain joins TRBV11-3 and TRBJ1-3, with D unclear. This CDR3 is built from 13 residues. CDR1 and CDR2 from the germline V gene are SGHNT and YENEEA. The V and J ends lost 4 bases and 3 bases respectively, with 7 bases between them. CDR3 amino acids: CASSSDFGNTIYF. As DNA, the CDR3 is TGTGCCAGCAGCTCCGACTTTGGAAACACCATATATTTT. The full variable domain, rest sourced from reference TRBV11-3 and TRBJ1-3, is EAGVVQSPRYKIIEKKQPVAFWCNPISGHNTLYWYLQNLGQGPELLIRYENEEAVDDSQLPKDRFSAERLKGVDSTLKIQPAELGDSAVYLCASSSDFGNTIYFGEGSWLTVV.